Reported below is one T cell receptor (beta chain). The sample belongs to a study of blood T cells in healthy people across ages. CDR3 length: 15 residues. Germline V gene lookup returns CDR1 LGHDT and CDR2 YNNKEL (reference sequence). A sample-barcoded 5' primer and a J-beta primer mix were used in a second PCR of roughly 6 to 11 cycles. In TCRdb, the 5' RACE reads were re-called with MiXCR into one record per CDR3 protein. The sample lists approximately 730,000 distinct CDR3 sequences, roughly 41% occurring once. Sequencing was carried out using blood. This receptor was taken from a woman aged 55-69 years in good health. The V gene is TRBV3-1, the J gene TRBJ2-5; 10 bases align to TRBD2. The assigned J gene may be wrong: the sequence end matches TRBJ2-7 better. The CDR3 is CASSQVSGGDYEQYF. Written as DNA, the CDR3 is TGTGCCAGCAGCCAAGTCAGCGGGGGGGACTACGAGCAGTACTTC.